Reported below is one TCR beta chain. Its specificity is not known. The CDR3 contains 15 residues. The V gene end was trimmed by 4 bases and the J gene end by 5 bases; junction bases not matched to a gene: 11. The germline CDR1 and CDR2 sequences are LNHDA and SQIVND (reference sequence). What the library attached to individual cDNA molecules were unique molecular identifiers. In the original processing: The median was around 89,000 TCRs per sample, ranging 23,224 to 690,600. TCRdb re-analysed the RACE reads in MiXCR, keeping a single row per CDR3 protein. TCRdb's processing, not the authors' own work, is the source of the V and J calls. The profile shows about 130,000 distinct CDR3 sequences, about 9.4% of them singletons. The time point is: healthy volunteer bleed at 2 weeks. Sequencing started from total RNA isolated from unfractionated whole blood. The data were obtained in a study of human T cells and chemical hapten exposure. Across the study: Slight differences in pooled library volume were the main source of varying TCR yields across samples. Overall study findings and caveats: TCRs above 1 in 1000 frequency stayed constant with DPC sensitization.

The sequenced sample consisted of whole blood. The TCR comes from a male donor in good health. Some clones in this sample may be carry-over from other donors' samples. The genes are TRBV19 and TRBJ2-7, with 7 bases lining up with TRBD1. The CDR3: CASSKRQGFVNEQYF. In nucleotides, the CDR3 is TGTGCCAGTAGTAAAAGACAGGGCTTCGTAAACGAGCAGTACTTC.